Included here is one T cell receptor (beta chain) sequence, with context. Trimming removed 8 bases from V and 1 base from J, with 5 bases in between. The CDR3 is made up of 11 amino acids. Looked up from germline, CDR1 is SNHLY and CDR2 is FYNNEI. TCRdb's copy holds only in-frame clones and misses some; the assay was immunoSEQ multiplex PCR. The table lists tens of thousands of clones, 79% of them singletons. This sample is part of a study of OX40 agonist ivuxolimab in advanced cancers. Whole-study context: Every 2 weeks, ivuxolimab was infused into the patients intravenously at between 0.01 and 10 mg/kg.

The gene calls are TRBV2 and TRBJ2-5; D is unresolved. Here the sequenced sample was CD4+ or CD8+ T cells sorted from blood, taken in a trial of the OX40 agonist ivuxolimab. The sequence came from an adult with an advanced solid tumor such as melanoma, head and neck, liver or kidney cancer. CDR3 sequence reads: CASRLQETQYF. As DNA, the CDR3 is TGTGCCAGCCGACTCCAAGAGACCCAGTACTTC.